This TCR beta chain was captured by sequencing in a study of OX40 agonist ivuxolimab in advanced cancers. Study summary: The drug used for patients, ivuxolimab, was an agonistic anti-OX40 (CD134) antibody.

From germline, CDR1 is SQVTM and CDR2 ANQGSEA. Trimming stripped 4 bases from V and 2 bases from J, with 10 bases between. CDR3 length equals 13 residues. The method was immunoSEQ multiplex PCR; TCRdb's version includes in-frame clones alone and lacks a portion of them. This sample yields about 58,000 clones, of which 83% are seen a single time; 3% to 3.5% belongs to the top ten. On cycle 4 day 1 and cycle 7 day 1, as well as at baseline, blood was sampled. The TCR originated in an adult with an advanced solid tumor such as melanoma, head and neck, liver or kidney cancer. The rearrangement uses TRBV29-1 and TRBJ2-3, with D perhaps matching TRBD1 or TRBD2 (5 bases each). Specimen: CD4+ or CD8+ T cells sorted from blood, collected in a trial of the OX40 agonist ivuxolimab. In DNA form, the CDR3 reads TGCAGCGTTGGTGGGGGATTCACAGATACGCAGTATTTT. It specifies CSVGGGFTDTQYF.